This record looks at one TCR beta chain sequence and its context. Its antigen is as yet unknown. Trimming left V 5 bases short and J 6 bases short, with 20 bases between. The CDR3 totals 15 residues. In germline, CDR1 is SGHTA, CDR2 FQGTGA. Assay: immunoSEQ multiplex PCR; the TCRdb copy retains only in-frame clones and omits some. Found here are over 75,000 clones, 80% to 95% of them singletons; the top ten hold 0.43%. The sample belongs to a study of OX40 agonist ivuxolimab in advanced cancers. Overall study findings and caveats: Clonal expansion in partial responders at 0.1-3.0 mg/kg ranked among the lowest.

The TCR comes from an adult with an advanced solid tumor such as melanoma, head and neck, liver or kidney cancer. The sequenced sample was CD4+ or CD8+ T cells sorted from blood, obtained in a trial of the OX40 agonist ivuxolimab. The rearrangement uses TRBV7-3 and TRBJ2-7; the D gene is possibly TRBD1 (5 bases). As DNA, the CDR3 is TGTGCCAGCAGCCCCCCGACAGTCCTACGGTGCGAGCAGTACTTC. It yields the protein CASSPPTVLRCEQYF.